The source of this T cell receptor (beta chain) is a study of OX40 agonist ivuxolimab in advanced cancers. Context from the whole study: Ivuxolimab was an agonistic, fully human IgG2 monoclonal antibody directed against OX40 (CD134), a costimulatory receptor. Intravenous ivuxolimab was administered to patients every 2 weeks at six dose levels: 0.01, 0.1, 0.3, 1.5, 3 and 10 mg/kg. Among the 50 to 55 dose-escalation patients, approximately 20 had hepatocellular carcinoma, approximately 15 melanoma, 9 renal cell carcinoma and 9 head and neck cancer. A male proportion of 82.7% and a mean age of around 60 years, ranging from 23 to 79, were recorded for the dose-escalation cohort. Prior anti-PD-1, anti-PD-L1 or anti-CTLA-4 therapy was permitted, and 40% of dose-escalation patients had received checkpoint inhibitors. Partial responses occurred in three dose-escalation patients, of whom one had hepatocellular carcinoma and two had cutaneous melanoma. Peripheral TCRbeta sequencing was intended to test whether TCR sequence diversity was altered and clonal T-cell expansion was caused by ivuxolimab. The paper describes the monotherapy dose-escalation part (N = 52 patients) of the phase I trial of ivuxolimab.

For sequencing of the TCRbeta CDR3 region, genomic DNA was extracted from the sorted cells. The immunoSEQ Assay was used to sequence the TCRbeta CDR3 regions. Entries here come from immuneACCESS through TCRdb and include only in-frame sequences with V and J called. Some clones fail to appear in such tables; in the studies checked, an unresolved V gene covers under half of the shortfall, and the cause of the remainder is unknown. The sample data list roughly 77,000 clones, and under 85% of these were observed just once. The ten largest clones capture around 0.51% of the sample. General study outcomes and caveats: At doses of 0.1 to 3.0 mg/kg, clonal expansion of both CD4+ and CD8+ T cells in blood was seen between baseline and week 6. The antigen specificity of the peripheral T cells that underwent clonal expansion was not determined. In the 0.1-3.0 mg/kg groups, partial responders had among the lowest normalized peripheral clonal expansion, particularly in CD8+ T cells. After ivuxolimab, expanded clones were on average more numerous among CD8+ T cells than among CD4+ T cells. Low levels of normalized T-cell clonal expansion were also seen in some patients who did not respond.

On this clone itself: No antigen is known for it. Within one base of it there is no much larger clone, and no base qualities were kept.

The germline V gene encodes CDR1 SGHTA and CDR2 FQGNSA. Inclusive of the bounding cysteine and phenylalanine, the CDR3 is 14 residues long. Only the CDR3 part of the read is kept: 42 bases, read in frame from the first base. V loses 5 bases, J loses 3 bases, and the germline ends lie 13 bases apart. The trial excluded patients who had a history of autoimmune disease or who were on systemic immunosuppression. Peripheral blood for TCR sequencing was drawn from every dose cohort at baseline, at cycle 4 day 1 and at cycle 7 day 1. Samples were obtained from an open-label, multicenter, first-in-human phase I dose-escalation trial of ivuxolimab. Adults with locally advanced or metastatic melanoma, renal cell carcinoma, hepatocellular carcinoma or head and neck squamous cell carcinoma were enrolled in the trial. Before TCR sequencing, CD4+ T cells and CD8+ T cells were sorted from peripheral blood as separate populations.

The specimen was CD4+ or CD8+ T cells sorted from blood, collected in a trial of the OX40 agonist ivuxolimab. Here the chain combines TRBV7-2 and TRBJ1-1; TRBD1 is a weak D gene call, 5 bases matching. The TCR originated in an adult with an advanced solid tumor such as melanoma, head and neck, liver or kidney cancer. The CDR3 here reads CASSLGGGDTEAFF. The base sequence is TGTGCCAGCAGCCTCGGGGGAGGGGACACTGAAGCTTTCTTT.